The source of this TCR beta chain is a study of identifying expanded T cells in peripheral blood. Study findings and constraints: Variance in clone template counts between approximately 2-week samples significantly increased with total template count across all healthy donors. Differentially abundant clones: 0.95 to 1.5 between replicates, roughly 16 at around 15 days, around 19 at four.

Germline V gene data show CDR1 as MDHEN and CDR2 as SYDVKM. The CDR3 is 15 residues long. Trimming cost V 6 bases and J 2 bases; bases outside gene matches: 5. A note on this clone: Its target is not known.

During the collection period, no donor immune events like infections were recorded. Using immunoSEQ multiplex PCR, the repertoire was profiled, and TCRdb retains in-frame clones only, with some absent. The table shows 81,000 or so clones, with 80% to 85% occurring only once. The rearrangement uses TRBV28 and TRBJ2-1, with 9 bases matching TRBD1. Sequencing was performed on blood. This clonotype was obtained from a person aged 18-69 years in good health. The DNA for the CDR3 is TGTGCCAGCAGCACAGGGGGCCAAACCTACAATGAGCAGTTCTTC. Residues: CASSTGGQTYNEQFF. The whole variable domain, remainder taken from reference TRBV28 and TRBJ2-1, is DVKVTQSSRYLVKRTGEKVFLECVQDMDHENMFWYRQDPGLGLRLIYFSYDVKMKEKGDIPEGYSVSREKKERFSLILESASTNQTSMYLCASSTGGQTYNEQFFGPGTRLTVL.